Below are 5 T cell receptor beta chains sequenced from a single sample in a study of siplizumab effects on memory and regulatory T cells. TCRdb's table, derived via immunoSEQ multiplex PCR, lists solely in-frame clones and lacks some. Here the sample spans 92,000 or so clones, just under 90% being singletons. The sequenced sample was CD4+ T cells sorted from blood. The receptor source for this set is a human donor in good health.

The chain combines TRBV29-1 with TRBJ1-4, with 8 bases matching TRBD1. CDR3 length: 14 amino acids. Per germline, CDR1 SQVTM and CDR2 ANQGSEA. Trimming at V came to 3 bases and at J to 8 bases, leaving 8 bases not matched to a gene. CDR3 amino acids: CSVEGQGAPEKLFF. The CDR3 DNA follows: TGCAGCGTTGAGGGTCAGGGGGCGCCGGAAAAACTGTTTTTT. Full variable domain (remainder filled in from reference TRBV29-1 and TRBJ1-4): SAVISQKPSRDICQRGTSLTIQCQVDSQVTMMFWYRQQPGQSLTLIATANQGSEATYESGFVIDKFPISRPNLTFSTLTVSNMSPEDSSIYLCSVEGQGAPEKLFFGSGTQLSVL.

In its sample, this clone was seen once. This chain connects TRBV19 to TRBJ1-2, with no clear D. Germline CDR1 is LNHDA and CDR2 is SQIVND (reference sequence). Trimming pared 4 bases from V and 8 bases from J, leaving 20 bases between. The CDR3 spans 15 residues. The CDR3 DNA sequence: TGTGCCAGTAGTACCGACAACACCCAAACGCGGGGCTACACCTTC. As protein: CASSTDNTQTRGYTF.

A single count supports this clone. The chain carries TRBV7-8 and TRBJ2-5; D unclear. This CDR3 comprises 15 residues. The V end lost 1 base, the J end lost 3 bases, and 12 bases lay between the germline ends. Looked up from germline, CDR1 is SGHVS and CDR2 is FQNEAQ. CDR3 protein: CASSLGLVGEETQYF. CDR3 sequence (DNA): TGTGCCAGCAGCTTAGGGTTAGTGGGTGAAGAGACCCAGTACTTC.

The chain couples TRBV28 to TRBJ1-2; D ambiguous. This CDR3 has 17 residues. V was clipped by 2 bases and J by 0 bases, with 16 bases between them. Germline V lookup: CDR1 MDHEN, CDR2 SYDVKM. The CDR3: CASSLGGVPPPNYGYTF. In DNA form, the CDR3 reads TGTGCCAGCAGTTTAGGTGGCGTGCCTCCCCCTAACTATGGCTACACCTTC.

This sequence joins TRBV7-3 and TRBJ1-1, with TRBD1 identical over 7 bases. There are 15 residues in the CDR3. In germline, CDR1 is SGHTA, CDR2 FQGTGA. The trim removed 4 bases at V and 0 bases at J, leaving 5 bases unmatched. CDR3 nucleotides: TGTGCCAGCAGCTCCTCCGGGACAGTGAACACTGAAGCTTTCTTT. Translating gives CASSSSGTVNTEAFF.